The clone carrying this T cell receptor beta chain occurred once. Its antigen is currently unknown. This entry belongs to a study of cytomegalovirus exposure and HLA in healthy donors. The junction had 11 bases not matched to a gene; V was cut back by 4 bases and J by 4 bases. The CDR3 sequence is 16 residues long. The germline CDR1 and CDR2 sequences are MNHNS and SASEGT. Study outcomes and limitations: Equally common other TCR beta chains were less clonally expanded than HLA-associated ones, a later analysis found.

PCR was performed using 60 Vbeta and 13 Jbeta primers. Profiling relied on immunoSEQ multiplex PCR, and the TCRdb table lists in-frame clones only, not all of them. Found here are around 27,000 clones, 50% to 75% of them singletons; the top ten hold roughly 42%. Sequencing was performed on PBMCs. The TCR comes from a male donor in good health and CMV-seropositive. The rearrangement uses TRBV6-1 and TRBJ2-7; 9 nucleotides agree with TRBD2. The CDR3 DNA reads TGTGCCAGCAGTGGGGTGGGACTAGCCCACTCGTACGAGCAGTACTTC. This gives the protein CASSGVGLAHSYEQYF.